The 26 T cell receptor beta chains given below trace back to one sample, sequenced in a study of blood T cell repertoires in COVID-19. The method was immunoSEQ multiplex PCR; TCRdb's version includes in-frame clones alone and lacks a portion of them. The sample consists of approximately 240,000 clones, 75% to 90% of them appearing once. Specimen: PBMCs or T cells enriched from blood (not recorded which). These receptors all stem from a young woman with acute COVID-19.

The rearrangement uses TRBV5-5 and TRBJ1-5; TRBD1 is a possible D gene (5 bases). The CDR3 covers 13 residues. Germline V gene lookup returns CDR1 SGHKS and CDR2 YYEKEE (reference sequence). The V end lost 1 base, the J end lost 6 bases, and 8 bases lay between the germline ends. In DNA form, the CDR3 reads TGTGCCAGCAGCTTGTGGCAGGGTCAGCCCCAGCATTTT. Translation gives CASSLWQGQPQHF. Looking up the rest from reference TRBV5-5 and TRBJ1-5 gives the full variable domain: DAGVTQSPTHLIKTRGQQVTLRCSPISGHKSVSWYQQVLGQGPQFIFQYYEKEERGRGNFPDRFSARQFPNYSSELNVNALLLGDSALYLCASSLWQGQPQHFGDGTRLSIL.

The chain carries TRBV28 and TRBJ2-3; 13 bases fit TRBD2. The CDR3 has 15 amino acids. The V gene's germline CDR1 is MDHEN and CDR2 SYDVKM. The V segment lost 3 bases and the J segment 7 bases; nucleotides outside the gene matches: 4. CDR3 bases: TGTGCCAGCAGTTTGACTAGCGGGGGGCGGCATACGCAGTATTTT. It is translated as CASSLTSGGRHTQYF. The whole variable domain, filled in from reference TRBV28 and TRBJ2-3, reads DVKVTQSSRYLVKRTGEKVFLECVQDMDHENMFWYRQDPGLGLRLIYFSYDVKMKEKGDIPEGYSVSREKKERFSLILESASTNQTSMYLCASSLTSGGRHTQYFGPGTRLTVL.

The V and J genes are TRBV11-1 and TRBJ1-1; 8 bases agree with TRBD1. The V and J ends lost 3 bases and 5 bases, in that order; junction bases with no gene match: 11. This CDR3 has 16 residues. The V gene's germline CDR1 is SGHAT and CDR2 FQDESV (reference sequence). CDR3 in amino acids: CASSFQGQGASTEAFF. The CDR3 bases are TGTGCCAGCAGCTTTCAAGGGCAGGGGGCAAGTACTGAAGCTTTCTTT.

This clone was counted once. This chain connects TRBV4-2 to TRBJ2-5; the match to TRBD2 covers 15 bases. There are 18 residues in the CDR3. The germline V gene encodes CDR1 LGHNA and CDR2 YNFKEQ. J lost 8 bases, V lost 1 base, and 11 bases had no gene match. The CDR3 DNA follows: TGTGCCAGCAGCCAAGGATCCCCCGGGACTAGCGGGAGGCAAACCCAGTACTTC. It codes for CASSQGSPGTSGRQTQYF.

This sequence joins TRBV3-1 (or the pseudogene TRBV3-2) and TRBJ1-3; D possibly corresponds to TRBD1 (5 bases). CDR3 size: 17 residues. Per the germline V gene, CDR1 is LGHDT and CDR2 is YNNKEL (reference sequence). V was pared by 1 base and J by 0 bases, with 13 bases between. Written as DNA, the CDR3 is TGTGCCAGCAGCCAAGGCCGCGCAGGGTACTCTGGAAACACCATATATTTT. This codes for CASSQGRAGYSGNTIYF.

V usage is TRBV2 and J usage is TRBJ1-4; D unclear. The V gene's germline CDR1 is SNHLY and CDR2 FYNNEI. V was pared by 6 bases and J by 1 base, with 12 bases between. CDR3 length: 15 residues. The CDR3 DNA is TGTGCCAGCAGGGGGAGCCGGGGAACTAATGAAAAACTGTTTTTT. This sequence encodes CASRGSRGTNEKLFF.

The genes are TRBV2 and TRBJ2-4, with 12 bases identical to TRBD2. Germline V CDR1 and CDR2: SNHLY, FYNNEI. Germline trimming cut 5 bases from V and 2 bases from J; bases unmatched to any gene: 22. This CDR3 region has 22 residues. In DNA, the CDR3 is TGTGCCAGCAGTCCAGTAAATTACAGGGGAGGACTAGCGGGGCATTCCAAAAACATTCAGTACTTC. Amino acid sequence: CASSPVNYRGGLAGHSKNIQYF.

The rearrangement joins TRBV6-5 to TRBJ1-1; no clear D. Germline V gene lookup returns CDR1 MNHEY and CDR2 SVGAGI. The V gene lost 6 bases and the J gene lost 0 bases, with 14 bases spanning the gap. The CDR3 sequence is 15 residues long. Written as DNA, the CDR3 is TGTGCCAGCAGAGGAACGACTCTTATGAACACTGAAGCTTTCTTT. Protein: CASRGTTLMNTEAFF.

The CDR3 reads CATRSGGLETQYF. The DNA of the CDR3 is TGTGCCACCAGAAGCGGGGGGTTGGAGACCCAGTACTTC. V is TRBV15 and J is TRBJ2-5, with 9 bases matching TRBD2. Germline assignment: CDR1 LNHNV and CDR2 YYDKDF (reference sequence). V lost 6 bases to trimming and J lost 5 bases; unmatched junction nucleotides: 4. The CDR3 spans 13 residues.

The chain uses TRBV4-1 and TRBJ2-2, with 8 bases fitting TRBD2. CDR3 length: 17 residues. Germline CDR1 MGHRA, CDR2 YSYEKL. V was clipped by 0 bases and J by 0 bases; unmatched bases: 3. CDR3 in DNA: TGCGCCAGCAGCCAAGATGAAGCGGGGGCGAACACCGGGGAGCTGTTTTTT. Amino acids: CASSQDEAGANTGELFF.

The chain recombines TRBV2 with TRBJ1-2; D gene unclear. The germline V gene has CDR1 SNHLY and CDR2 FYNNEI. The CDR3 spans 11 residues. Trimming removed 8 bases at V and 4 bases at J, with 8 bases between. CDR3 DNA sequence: TGTGCCAGCGGCAGTGGCTATGGCTACACCTTC. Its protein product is CASGSGYGYTF.

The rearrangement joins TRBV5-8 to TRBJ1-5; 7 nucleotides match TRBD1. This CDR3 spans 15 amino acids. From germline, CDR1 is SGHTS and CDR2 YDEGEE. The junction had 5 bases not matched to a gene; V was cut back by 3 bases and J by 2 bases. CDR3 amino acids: CASSSHRGGNQPQHF. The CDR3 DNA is TGTGCCAGCAGCTCCCACAGGGGAGGCAATCAGCCCCAGCATTTT.

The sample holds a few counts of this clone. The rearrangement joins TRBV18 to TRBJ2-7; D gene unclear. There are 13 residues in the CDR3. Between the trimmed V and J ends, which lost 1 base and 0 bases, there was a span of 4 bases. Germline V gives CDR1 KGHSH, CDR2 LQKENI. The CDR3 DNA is TGTGCCAGCTCACCACGAGTCTCCTACGAGCAGTACTTC. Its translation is CASSPRVSYEQYF.

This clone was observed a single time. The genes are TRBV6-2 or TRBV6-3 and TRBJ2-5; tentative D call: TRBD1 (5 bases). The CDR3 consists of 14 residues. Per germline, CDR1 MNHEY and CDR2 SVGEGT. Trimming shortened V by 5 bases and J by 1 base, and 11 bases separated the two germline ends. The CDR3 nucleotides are TGTGCCAGCAGTCAACAGGAAATCCAAGAGACCCAGTACTTC. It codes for CASSQQEIQETQYF.

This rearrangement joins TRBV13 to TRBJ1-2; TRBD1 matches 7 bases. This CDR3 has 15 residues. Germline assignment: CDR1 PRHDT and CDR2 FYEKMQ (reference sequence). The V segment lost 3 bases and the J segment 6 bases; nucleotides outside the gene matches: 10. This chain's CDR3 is CASSFLSGGRDGYTF. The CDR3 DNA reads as TGTGCCAGCAGCTTCCTATCAGGGGGAAGGGATGGCTACACCTTC.

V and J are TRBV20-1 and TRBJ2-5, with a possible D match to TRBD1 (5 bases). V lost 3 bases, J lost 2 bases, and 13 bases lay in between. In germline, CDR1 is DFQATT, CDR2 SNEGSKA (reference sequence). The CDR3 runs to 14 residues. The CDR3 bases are TGCAGTGCTAGTTCCCTACAGGTACAAGAGACCCAGTACTTC. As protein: CSASSLQVQETQYF.

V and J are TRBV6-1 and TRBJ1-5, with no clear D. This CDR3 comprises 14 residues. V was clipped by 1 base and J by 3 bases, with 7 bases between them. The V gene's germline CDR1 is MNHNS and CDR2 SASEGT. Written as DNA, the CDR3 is TGTGCCAGCAGTGAAGTCAGTGTCAATCAGCCCCAGCATTTT. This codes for CASSEVSVNQPQHF.

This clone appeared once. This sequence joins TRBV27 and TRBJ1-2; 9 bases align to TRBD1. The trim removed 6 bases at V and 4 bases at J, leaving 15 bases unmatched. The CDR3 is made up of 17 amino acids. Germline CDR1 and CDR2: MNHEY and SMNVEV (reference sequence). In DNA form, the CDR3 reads TGTGCCAGCAGAATCCGGGACAGGGATGGAGGGCGCTATGGCTACACCTTC. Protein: CASRIRDRDGGRYGYTF.

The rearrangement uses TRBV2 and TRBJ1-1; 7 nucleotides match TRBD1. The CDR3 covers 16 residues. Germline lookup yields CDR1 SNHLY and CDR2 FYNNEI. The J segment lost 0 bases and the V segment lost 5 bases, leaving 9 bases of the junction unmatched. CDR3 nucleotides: TGTGCCAGCAGTAAAGAGGGGGCTCCGATGAACACTGAAGCTTTCTTT. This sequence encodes CASSKEGAPMNTEAFF.

In nucleotides, the CDR3 is TGTGCCAGCAGCCAAGCCGGGGGAGGGCGAGGCTACACCTTC. It specifies CASSQAGGGRGYTF. The V and J genes are TRBV3-1 (or the pseudogene TRBV3-2) and TRBJ1-2, with D possibly matching TRBD1 (5 bases). This CDR3 region has 14 residues. The V gene lost 1 base and the J gene lost 8 bases, with 14 bases spanning the gap. CDR1 and CDR2 (germline): LGHDT, YNNKEL (reference sequence).

The CDR3 sequence: CASRDRGFLSGYTF. The CDR3 DNA is TGTGCCAGCAGAGACAGGGGATTTCTATCTGGCTACACCTTC. The chain uses TRBV5-6 and TRBJ1-2; TRBD1 matches at 8 bases. This CDR3 region has 14 residues. Germline assignment: CDR1 SGHDT and CDR2 YYEEEE. V shed 5 bases, J shed 7 bases, and the junction held 10 bases outside the gene matches. Full variable domain (missing parts from reference TRBV5-6 and TRBJ1-2): DAGVTQSPTHLIKTRGQQVTLRCSPKSGHDTVSWYQQALGQGPQFIFQYYEEEERQRGNFPDRFSGHQFPNYSSELNVNALLLGDSALYLCASRDRGFLSGYTFGSGTRLTVV.

CDR3 DNA sequence: TGTGCCAGCAGTTTACATGTCATGAACACTGAAGCTTTCTTT. Translating gives CASSLHVMNTEAFF. The V gene is TRBV28, the J gene TRBJ1-1, with D uncertain. The CDR3 sequence is 14 residues long. Trimming stripped 2 bases from V and 0 bases from J, with 7 bases between. The germline gives CDR1 MDHEN, CDR2 SYDVKM.

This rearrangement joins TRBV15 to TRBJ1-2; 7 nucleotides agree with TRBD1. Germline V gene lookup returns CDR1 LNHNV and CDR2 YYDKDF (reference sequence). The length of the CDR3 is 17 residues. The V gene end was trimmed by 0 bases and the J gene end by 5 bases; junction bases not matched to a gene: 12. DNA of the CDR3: TGTGCCACCAGCAGAGATCAGGGGGGCGGATTGATTTATGGCTACACCTTC. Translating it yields CATSRDQGGGLIYGYTF.

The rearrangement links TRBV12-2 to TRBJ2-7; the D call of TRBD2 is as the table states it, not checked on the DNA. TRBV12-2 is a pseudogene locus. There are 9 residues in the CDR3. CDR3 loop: CASFYEQYF. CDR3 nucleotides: TGTGCAAGCTTCTACGAGCAGTACTTC.

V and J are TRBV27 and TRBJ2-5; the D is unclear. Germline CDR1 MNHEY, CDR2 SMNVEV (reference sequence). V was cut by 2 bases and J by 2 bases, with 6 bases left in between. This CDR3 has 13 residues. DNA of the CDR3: TGTGCCAGCAGTTTAAGTAGACAAGAGACCCAGTACTTC. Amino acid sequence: CASSLSRQETQYF.

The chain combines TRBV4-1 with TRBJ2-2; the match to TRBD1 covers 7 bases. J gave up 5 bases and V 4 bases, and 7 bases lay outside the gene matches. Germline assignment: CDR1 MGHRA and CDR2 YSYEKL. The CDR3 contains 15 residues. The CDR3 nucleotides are TGCGCCAGCAGCCCCCGGGACAGAACTACCGGGGAGCTGTTTTTT. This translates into CASSPRDRTTGELFF.